These 8 T cell receptor beta chains came from one sample sequenced in a study of T-cell reconstitution after alpha-beta-depleted transplantation in children. Preparation of the TCRbeta library used unique molecular identifiers. TCRdb fed the PCR reads into MiXCR, producing one record per CDR3 protein. The sample holds a few hundred thousand distinct CDR3 sequences; roughly 13% are singletons and the top ten take roughly 2.3%. Sequencing used PBMCs, mostly from graft donor cells, obtained 360 days after TCRalphabeta/CD19-depleted stem cell transplant. Receptors originate from a male patient aged 5 to 17 who had a stem cell transplant for acute myeloid leukemia, so the T cells may come from the graft donor.

V usage is TRBV7-9 and J usage is TRBJ1-4; D is unresolved. CDR1 and CDR2 (germline): SEHNR, FQNEAQ (reference sequence). Trimming shortened V by 4 bases and J by 9 bases, and 6 bases separated the two germline ends. CDR3 length: 11 residues. In DNA form, the CDR3 reads TGTGCCAGCAGCTACGGTAAAAAACTGTTTTTT. Translated: CASSYGKKLFF. Using reference TRBV7-9 and TRBJ1-4 for the parts outside the CDR3, the full variable domain is DTGVSQNPRHKITKRGQNVTFRCDPISEHNRLYWYRQTLGQGPEFLTYFQNEAQLEKSRLLSDRFSAERPKGSFSTLEIQRTEQGDSAMYLCASSYGKKLFFGSGTQLSVL.

There are a few counts of this clonotype. The CDR3 DNA reads as TGCGCCAGCAGCCAAGGGGGGACCTACGAGCAGTACTTC. Residues: CASSQGGTYEQYF. The chain is built from TRBV4-3 and TRBJ2-7; D is possibly TRBD1 or TRBD2 (5 bases each). There are 13 residues in the CDR3. Trimming cost V 1 base and J 2 bases, with 6 bases left between them. Germline-derived CDR1 and CDR2 are LGHNA and YSLEER.

The chain employs TRBV4-2 and TRBJ2-1; 14 bases line up with TRBD2. The ends lost 8 bases at V and 0 bases at J; junction bases unmatched: 12. CDR3 size: 19 residues. Looked up from germline, CDR1 is LGHNA and CDR2 is YNFKEQ. The CDR3 spells CASGNRLAGGLSSYNEQFF. In DNA, the CDR3 is TGTGCCAGCGGAAATCGACTAGCGGGAGGGCTGAGCTCCTACAATGAGCAGTTCTTC.

This clonotype came up a few times. An end of the junction differs from the germline gene, which may be a read error. The genes are TRBV4-3 and TRBJ2-7; 7 bases are shared with TRBD2. This CDR3 comprises 15 residues. Germline loops: CDR1 LGHNA, CDR2 YSLEER. The CDR3 is CASSQAGLGSNEQYF. In DNA, the CDR3 is TGCGCCAGCAGCCAGGCTGGACTAGGCTCCAACGAGCAGTACTTC.

The sample holds many counts of this clonotype. The chain recombines TRBV28 with TRBJ2-7, with D unclear. Germline CDR1 and CDR2: MDHEN and SYDVKM. This CDR3 comprises 15 residues. V dropped 6 bases and J dropped 7 bases, with 22 bases sitting between them. CDR3: CASSSSPAEGNEQYF. CDR3 nucleotides: TGTGCCAGCAGCTCGTCCCCCGCGGAAGGGAATGAGCAGTACTTC.

In its sample, this clonotype was seen a few times. The chain is built from TRBV6-2 or TRBV6-3 and TRBJ2-7, with D tentatively TRBD1 or TRBD2 (5 bases each). The CDR3 is 15 residues long. The germline V and J ends were trimmed by 4 bases and 0 bases, with 13 bases remaining between them. Germline assignment: CDR1 MNHEY and CDR2 SVGEGT. The CDR3 bases are TGTGCCAGCAGTTCTACCTCCGGGGCCTCCTACGAGCAGTACTTC. The encoded protein is CASSSTSGASYEQYF.

Many counts were recorded for this clonotype. The J gene is TRBJ2-7, the V gene TRBV7-8; perhaps TRBD2 as D (6 bases). The length of the CDR3 is 15 residues. The germline V gene has CDR1 SGHVS and CDR2 FQNEAQ. Trimming left V 0 bases short and J 0 bases short, with 9 bases between. In DNA, the CDR3 is TGTGCCAGCAGCTTAGCCGGGGGTGTCTCCTACGAGCAGTACTTC. It yields the protein CASSLAGGVSYEQYF.

This clonotype was detected a few times. The chain combines TRBV12-3 or TRBV12-4 with TRBJ2-5, with D possibly TRBD2 on 5 matching bases. With 3 bases removed from V and 9 bases from J, the gap between germline ends came to 11 bases. The CDR3 runs to 12 residues. In nucleotides, the CDR3 is TGTGCCAGCAGTTTGGGCCCCGGGGCCCAGTACTTC. Translating it yields CASSLGPGAQYF.